This T cell receptor beta chain was recovered during a study of CD8 T cells in Susac syndrome (dated by TCRdb to the late 2010s). Regarding the research as a whole: The study used repertoire sequencing to test whether antigen drove CD8+ T cell activation and differentiation in Susac syndrome. Beyond this particular receptor, the publication reports: The number of individuals in the TCR sequencing and HLA analysis was recognized as being relatively small.

The germline V gene (reference sequence) provides CDR1 DFQATT and CDR2 SNEGSKA. From its cysteine to its phenylalanine, the CDR3 spans 15 amino acids. The CDR3 DNA has 45 bases and is translated from base 1. Trimming removed 3 bases from V and 1 base from J; the gene matches leave 6 bases unexplained. A note on this clonotype: No antigen is known for it. The sample holds no much larger clone one base away, and base qualities are not on file.

Peripheral blood CD8+ and CD4+ T cells from healthy donors, Susac syndrome patients and multiple sclerosis patients were profiled using high-throughput TCR beta sequencing. Treatment-naive patients with stable or active relapsing-remitting disease fulfilling revised McDonald criteria were used as multiple sclerosis controls. CD8+ TEMRA cells were enriched by FACS, while bulk CD8+ and CD4+ T cells were purified by magnetic negative isolation. Blood was drawn into EDTA tubes, processed within 24 hours, and PBMCs were isolated by density gradient centrifugation. PBMCs destined for TCR sequencing were cryopreserved in liquid nitrogen and later thawed in a 37 °C water bath. A purity of at least 90% was achieved for sorted or isolated CD4+, CD8+ and CD8+ TEMRA cells. RNA was extracted using the RNeasy kit, and roughly 0.45 to 1 microgram was reverse transcribed with random hexamers. TCR beta CDR3 regions were amplified with the immunoSEQ multiplex PCR assay covering 54 Vbeta and 13 Jbeta segments. PCR amplification bias was corrected using a synthetic template baseline for primer optimization and computational correction. Under the source paper's analysis protocol: Only productive sequences were kept, with reads annotated to V, D and J genes according to IMGT and analyzed in immunoSEQ Analyzer. To calculate clonality, Shannon entropy was normalized by log2 of the number of productive unique sequences and then subtracted from one. Public and private clones were assessed among the 100 most prevalent clones of each patient and control. Susac-specific clones were defined as absent from healthy and MS cohorts, roughly 1,100 published viral clones and other ImmuneACCESS disease sequences. TCRdb itself trimmed the public reads at Q25 with fastp, ran MiXCR and retained productive beta chains. A single entry per CDR3 protein holds the most common genes and DNA from its merged rows. TCRdb, rather than the study authors, made the V and J calls. Here the sample has roughly 120,000 distinct CDR3 sequences; approximately 94% occur a single time. Clones ranked in the top ten supply less than 0.15% of the sample.

The material sequenced was CD4+ T cells from PBMCs. The sequence links TRBV20-1 to TRBJ2-5, with 9 bases matching TRBD2. The sequence derives from a human donor with multiple sclerosis. In nucleotide form, the sequence is TGCAGTGCTAGTATCGCTAGCGGGGCCCAAGAGACCCAGTACTTC. This is translated as CSASIASGAQETQYF.